One sample yielded the 2 T cell receptor beta chains listed below, sequenced in a study of monozygotic twins with inflammatory bowel disease. Using the 5' RACE reads, TCRdb records one entry per CDR3 protein without DNA. The repertoire table contains approximately 400,000 distinct CDR3 sequences. The sequencing input was blood. These receptor sequences come from a human donor with ulcerative colitis or Crohn's disease, or a healthy co-twin of an affected twin (not recorded which).

This chain uses TRBV12-3 or TRBV12-4 with TRBJ1-4. There are 14 residues in the CDR3. The CDR3 loop is CASSFSSGNEKLFF.

The chain links TRBV30 to TRBJ1-4; TCRdb's D call of TRBD1 is untestable without DNA. Per germline, CDR1 GTSNPN and CDR2 SVGIG (reference sequence). The CDR3 is made up of 18 amino acids. The CDR3 loop reads CAWLGNRGSLHGSEKLFF.